The source of this T cell receptor (beta chain) is a study of radiotherapy plus CTLA-4 blockade in lung cancer. Looking at the study overall: Objective responses were documented in around a sixth of patients, with disease control in 31%.

The study, taken as a whole, reports: The study found tumor-derived TCR clones expanded in blood after radiotherapy plus ipilimumab. Increased serum interferon-beta after radiation also reportedly predicted response strongly.

Worth noting for this clone: Its antigen is as yet unknown.

The CDR3 is 15 residues long. The V segment lost 5 bases and the J segment 5 bases; nucleotides outside the gene matches: 14. The V gene's germline CDR1 is GTSNPN and CDR2 SVGIG (reference sequence). Focal radiation was given together with CTLA-4 blockade (ipilimumab) to patients with chemo-refractory metastatic non-small-cell lung cancer. Produced via immunoSEQ multiplex PCR; TCRdb's table is partial and in-frame only. The repertoire holds roughly 54,000 clones, with 70% to 90% as singletons. The receptor was derived from a human donor with non-small cell lung cancer whose response to radiotherapy plus ipilimumab could not be evaluated. Source: peripheral blood, taken from a patient treated with radiotherapy plus ipilimumab. The V call is TRBV30, the J call TRBJ1-2; 7 nucleotides align to TRBD1. CDR3 DNA sequence: TGTGCCTGGGTTGACGGAACAGGGGAATGGTATGGCTACACCTTC. It translates to CAWVDGTGEWYGYTF.